Presented here are 20 T cell receptor beta chains from one specimen sequenced in a study of shared clonotypes between healthy human individuals. Profiled with immunoSEQ multiplex PCR; TCRdb holds only in-frame clones, not every one. The table shows about 1.1 million clones, with 70% to 80% occurring only once. Source material: memory CD4+ T cells from PBMCs. Subset specified: CD45RA-negative fraction. All receptors derive from a man younger than 30 in good health. Some clones in this sample may be carry-over from other donors' samples.

The sample holds a few counts of this clone. The chain carries TRBV9 and TRBJ2-5; 8 bases fit TRBD2. J gave up 8 bases and V 3 bases, and 9 bases lay outside the gene matches. Germline values: CDR1 SGDLS, CDR2 YYNGEE. This CDR3 spans 14 amino acids. CDR3 loop: CASSDPSGSGTQYF. CDR3 bases: TGTGCCAGCAGCGATCCAAGCGGGAGTGGAACCCAGTACTTC.

The rearrangement links TRBV15 to TRBJ1-4; D is unresolved. Germline V gene data show CDR1 as LNHNV and CDR2 as YYDKDF (reference sequence). V was shortened by 5 bases and J by 5 bases, with 12 bases between the two germline ends. The CDR3 length is 14 residues. This CDR3 is CATSRNVFNEKLFF. As DNA, the CDR3 is TGTGCCACCAGCCGTAACGTCTTCAATGAAAAACTGTTTTTT.

This clone was detected only a few times. The rearrangement links TRBV29-1 to TRBJ2-5; a weak D match, TRBD1 (6 bases). The V end lost 3 bases, the J end lost 5 bases, and 13 bases lay between the germline ends. The CDR3 is made up of 13 amino acids. Germline CDR1 reads SQVTM; CDR2 reads ANQGSEA. The CDR3 coding sequence is TGCAGCGTTGACGGACACCAGGGGGAGACCCAGTACTTC. Amino acid sequence: CSVDGHQGETQYF.

The chain uses TRBV7-6 and TRBJ2-3, with 8 nucleotides matching TRBD2. Per germline, CDR1 SGHVS and CDR2 FNYEAQ. The V gene end was trimmed by 0 bases and the J gene end by 2 bases; junction bases not matched to a gene: 7. CDR3 length: 17 residues. The CDR3, as DNA: TGTGCCAGCAGCTTAGCGGTCCGGGAGGGCCCCACAGATACGCAGTATTTT. Translating gives CASSLAVREGPTDTQYF. Looking up the rest from reference TRBV7-6 and TRBJ2-3 gives the full variable domain: GAGVSQSPRYKVTKRGQDVALRCDPISGHVSLYWYRQALGQGPEFLTYFNYEAQQDKSGLPNDRFSAERPEGSISTLTIQRTEQRDSAMYRCASSLAVREGPTDTQYFGPGTRLTVL.

This chain joins TRBV7-8 and TRBJ2-1; D is unresolved. V was trimmed by 5 bases and J by 2 bases, leaving 19 bases between them. Germline V gives CDR1 SGHVS, CDR2 FQNEAQ. This CDR3 contains 17 residues. This CDR3 is CASSPWTVVGPYNEQFF. The CDR3 DNA is TGTGCCAGCAGCCCCTGGACGGTAGTAGGCCCCTACAATGAGCAGTTCTTC.

This clone was picked up many times. The chain has TRBV5-1 and TRBJ1-1, with D uncertain. Germline CDR1 SGHRS, CDR2 YFSETQ. Trimming cost V 5 bases and J 4 bases, with 15 bases left between them. The CDR3 is made up of 14 amino acids. Here the CDR3 DNA reads TGCGCCAGCAGTTCTAGGACCGCGTCCACTGAAGCTTTCTTT. It codes for CASSSRTASTEAFF.

The rearrangement links TRBV28 to TRBJ2-1; TRBD2 agrees at 11 bases. CDR1 is MDHEN, CDR2 SYDVKM, per germline. The CDR3 is 18 amino acids. J lost 6 bases, V lost 10 bases, and 20 bases had no gene match. This chain's CDR3 is CATSRLAGGSLRTNEQFF. The CDR3, as DNA: TGTGCCACCTCCAGGCTAGCGGGAGGATCCTTACGAACCAATGAGCAGTTCTTC.

The chain recombines TRBV5-1 with TRBJ2-7, with D maybe TRBD1 (6 bases). Germline-derived CDR1 and CDR2 are SGHRS and YFSETQ. V lost 3 bases and J 2 bases, leaving 18 bases between the germline ends. The CDR3 covers 16 residues. The chain's CDR3 is CASSSGYGTTAYEQYF. Here the CDR3 DNA reads TGCGCCAGCAGCTCGGGGTATGGGACAACCGCCTACGAGCAGTACTTC.

This clone was found a few times. J is TRBJ1-1 and V is TRBV28; D remains ambiguous. Deletions cut 9 bases from V and 6 bases from J, with 17 bases between. The CDR3 is 13 amino acids. From germline, CDR1 is MDHEN and CDR2 SYDVKM. CDR3 DNA: TGTGCCAGTGATACGAGGCTCTACGCTGAAGCTTTCTTT. It encodes CASDTRLYAEAFF.

This chain uses TRBV28 with TRBJ2-7, with 7 bases fitting TRBD1. Germline CDR1 and CDR2: MDHEN and SYDVKM. V gave up 2 bases and J gave up 3 bases; unmatched junction bases: 7. The CDR3 sequence is 15 residues long. The CDR3 loop reads CASSLRQGLLYEQYF. The CDR3 DNA reads TGTGCCAGCAGTTTACGACAGGGCCTTCTCTACGAGCAGTACTTC.

A remark on this clone: Other DNA sequences in the same sample also yield this CDR3. The V call is TRBV6-5, the J call TRBJ2-7, with a possible D match to TRBD1 (6 bases). Germline V gene sequence: CDR1 MNHEY, CDR2 SVGAGI. This CDR3 has 14 residues. Between the trimmed V and J ends, which lost 0 bases and 2 bases, there was a span of 8 bases. The CDR3 sequence: CASSYSQGPYEQYF. In nucleotides, the CDR3 is TGTGCCAGCAGTTACTCACAGGGTCCCTACGAGCAGTACTTC.

This chain uses TRBV7-2 with TRBJ2-2; tentative D call: TRBD2 (6 bases). Trimming pared 3 bases from V and 3 bases from J, leaving 11 bases between. The CDR3 runs to 15 residues. The V gene's germline CDR1 is SGHTA and CDR2 FQGNSA. CDR3 region: CASSLVGGYTGELFF. CDR3 sequence (DNA): TGTGCCAGCAGCTTGGTGGGAGGATACACCGGGGAGCTGTTTTTT.

To note about this clone: Other nucleotide sequences from this sample produce the same CDR3. This rearrangement joins TRBV2 to TRBJ1-5; 9 bases match TRBD1. Germline V gives CDR1 SNHLY, CDR2 FYNNEI. CDR3 length equals 14 residues. V shed 5 bases, J shed 6 bases, and the junction held 5 bases outside the gene matches. In DNA form, the CDR3 reads TGTGCCAGCAGTCTTCTACAGGGGGCTCAGCCCCAGCATTTT. Translation gives CASSLLQGAQPQHF.

CDR3 amino acids: CASLQGTEQFF. The DNA for the CDR3 is TGTGCCAGTCTACAGGGAACTGAGCAGTTCTTC. The V gene is TRBV2, the J gene TRBJ2-1, with D possibly matching TRBD1 (6 bases). V dropped 9 bases and J dropped 9 bases, with 12 bases sitting between them. Germline values: CDR1 SNHLY, CDR2 FYNNEI. The CDR3 loop spans 11 amino acids.

The chain carries TRBV28 and TRBJ2-7; 11 bases agree with TRBD2. The germline CDR1 and CDR2 sequences are MDHEN and SYDVKM. V dropped 8 bases and J dropped 4; count of bases not matched to a gene: 13. The CDR3 totals 16 residues. For the CDR3, the DNA is TGTGCCAGCTCAGGGACTAGCGGTCGAATAGGTTACGAGCAGTACTTC. It yields the protein CASSGTSGRIGYEQYF.

The V gene is TRBV18, the J gene TRBJ1-5, with D hard to call. Germline CDR1 and CDR2: KGHSH and LQKENI. Trimming stripped 2 bases from V and 5 bases from J, with 13 bases between. The CDR3 is 15 residues long. The CDR3 loop reads CASSPKGHSDQPQHF. The CDR3 DNA sequence: TGTGCCAGCTCACCAAAGGGTCACTCTGATCAGCCCCAGCATTTT.

The chain links TRBV10-3 to TRBJ2-1; TRBD2 matches 15 bases. Per the germline V gene, CDR1 is ENHRY and CDR2 is SYGVKD. The CDR3 length is 15 residues. Unmatched junction bases numbered 10, after V lost 3 bases and J lost 16 bases. CDR3 sequence reads: CAISDLGLAGGSQFF. The CDR3 nucleotides read TGTGCCATCAGTGATCTCGGACTAGCGGGAGGGTCCCAATTCTTC.

This clone came up a few times. The J gene is TRBJ1-4, the V gene TRBV18; unclear D gene. The V gene lost 6 bases and the J gene lost 0 bases, with 11 bases spanning the gap. The CDR3 is 15 residues long. Germline CDR1 is KGHSH and CDR2 is LQKENI. CDR3 in amino acids: CASSPRRATNEKLFF. The DNA for the CDR3 is TGTGCCAGCTCCCCTCGGAGGGCAACTAATGAAAAACTGTTTTTT.

V gene TRBV6-4 combines with J gene TRBJ1-2; 7 bases line up with TRBD1. This CDR3 has 14 residues. The V gene end was trimmed by 0 bases and the J gene end by 8 bases; junction bases not matched to a gene: 6. The germline CDR1 and CDR2 sequences are MRHNA and SNTAGT. CDR3 residues: CASSDSETGEGYTF. DNA for the CDR3: TGTGCCAGCAGTGACTCGGAAACAGGGGAGGGCTACACCTTC.

Details on this clone: The same CDR3 also results from other DNA sequences found in this sample. The chain carries TRBV5-1 and TRBJ2-1; D ambiguous. V dropped 4 bases and J dropped 0 bases, with 11 bases sitting between them. Germline assignment: CDR1 SGHRS and CDR2 YFSETQ. The CDR3 consists of 15 residues. The CDR3 DNA sequence: TGCGCCAGCAGCCTAGGCTTTGGCTCCTACAATGAGCAGTTCTTC. This codes for CASSLGFGSYNEQFF.